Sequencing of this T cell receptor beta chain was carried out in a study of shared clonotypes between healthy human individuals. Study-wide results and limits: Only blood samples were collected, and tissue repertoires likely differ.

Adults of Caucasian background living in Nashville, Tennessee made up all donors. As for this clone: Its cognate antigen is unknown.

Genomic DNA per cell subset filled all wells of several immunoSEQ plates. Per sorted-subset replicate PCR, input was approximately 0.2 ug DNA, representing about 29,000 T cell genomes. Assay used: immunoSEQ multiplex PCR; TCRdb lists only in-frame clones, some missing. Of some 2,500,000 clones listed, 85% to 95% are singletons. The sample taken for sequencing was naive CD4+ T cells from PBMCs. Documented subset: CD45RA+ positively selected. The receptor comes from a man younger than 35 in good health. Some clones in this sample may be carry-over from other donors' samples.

The CDR3 DNA reads TGTGCCACCAGCAGACCGCCACCCGGCGGTCAGCCCCAGCATTTT. Protein: CATSRPPPGGQPQHF. The rearrangement links TRBV15 to TRBJ1-5; D not certain. The CDR3 is 15 residues long. The V and J ends lost 2 bases and 6 bases respectively, with 14 bases between them. In germline, CDR1 is LNHNV, CDR2 YYDKDF (reference sequence).